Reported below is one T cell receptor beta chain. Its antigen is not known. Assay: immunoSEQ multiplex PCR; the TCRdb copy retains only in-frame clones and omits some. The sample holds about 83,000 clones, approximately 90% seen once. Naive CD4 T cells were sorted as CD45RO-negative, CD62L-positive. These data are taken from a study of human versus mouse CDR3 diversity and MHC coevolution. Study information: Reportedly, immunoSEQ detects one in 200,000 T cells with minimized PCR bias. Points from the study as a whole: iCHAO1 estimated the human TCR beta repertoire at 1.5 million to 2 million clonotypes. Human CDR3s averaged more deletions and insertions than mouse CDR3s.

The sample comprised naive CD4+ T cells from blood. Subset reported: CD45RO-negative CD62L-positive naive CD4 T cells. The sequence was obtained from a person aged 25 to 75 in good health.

The CDR3 DNA sequence: TGTGCCAGCAGTGCCCAGGGGGGTACTAATGAAAAACTGTTTTTT. This translates into CASSAQGGTNEKLFF. This chain connects TRBV2 to TRBJ1-4; 7 bases match TRBD1. J gave up 2 bases and V 4 bases, and 4 bases lay outside the gene matches. This CDR3 is built from 15 residues. CDR1 SNHLY and CDR2 FYNNEI come from the germline V gene.